Listed here is a single T cell receptor (beta chain). In the source study's methods: Amplifying reference gene primers gave estimates of nucleated cell counts. Data came from immunoSEQ multiplex PCR; TCRdb stores just in-frame clones and leaves some out. The DNA was the basis for D and trimming; V, J and clone size are from that table. The repertoire holds around 99,000 clones, with 75% to 90% as singletons. V lost 6 bases and J lost 3, with 14 bases in between. This CDR3 region has 13 residues. Germline V gives CDR1 SQVTM, CDR2 ANQGSEA. This sample was included in a study of blood T cell repertoires in COVID-19. Study details: Acute-phase and convalescent COVID-19 samples originated in the United States, Italy and Spain. Sample material is recorded as cDNA or gDNA derived from T cells, B-cell-depleted T cells, or PBMCs.

Sequenced sample: peripheral blood. The TCR originated in a human donor in a cohort sampled during active COVID-19. The J gene is TRBJ1-1, the V gene TRBV29-1; possibly TRBD1 for D (5 bases). This CDR3 reads CSVRGRVHTEAFF. The CDR3 region has the DNA TGCAGCGTCCGAGGCAGGGTCCACACTGAAGCTTTCTTT.